What follows are 25 T cell receptor beta chains derived from one specimen sequenced in a study of blood T cell repertoires in COVID-19. Assay: immunoSEQ multiplex PCR; the TCRdb copy retains only in-frame clones and omits some. The sample has around 240,000 clones; 80% to 90% are singletons. Material: PBMCs or T cells enriched from blood (not recorded which). Source of these receptors: a woman in her fifties or sixties who had recovered from COVID-19.

The genes are TRBV11-2 and TRBJ1-5; the D gene is possibly TRBD1 (5 bases). CDR1 is SGHAT, CDR2 FQNNGV, per germline. CDR3 length equals 14 residues. With 3 bases removed from V and 5 bases from J, the gap between germline ends came to 11 bases. CDR3 DNA sequence: TGTGCCAGCAGCTTTAGGGGTGGGGATCAGCCCCAGCATTTT. Its protein product is CASSFRGGDQPQHF.

This chain's CDR3 is CSVEDRQGAGETQYF. CDR3 DNA sequence: TGCAGCGTTGAAGACCGCCAGGGGGCAGGAGAGACCCAGTACTTC. The V gene is TRBV29-1, the J gene TRBJ2-5; 8 bases agree with TRBD1. Germline V lookup: CDR1 SQVTM, CDR2 ANQGSEA. Trimming took 0 bases from V and 4 from J; bases not matched to a gene: 7. The CDR3 spans 15 residues.

The chain recombines TRBV7-9 with TRBJ2-7; D might be TRBD1 (6 bases). This CDR3 region has 14 residues. V was cut by 5 bases and J by 4 bases, with 15 bases left in between. CDR1 is SEHNR and CDR2 is FQNEAQ in the germline V gene (reference sequence). CDR3 in amino acids: CASSLALDRYEQYF. CDR3 DNA sequence: TGTGCCAGCAGCCTGGCTCTCGACAGGTACGAGCAGTACTTC. Filled out from reference TRBV7-9 and TRBJ2-7, the complete variable domain reads DTGVSQNPRHKITKRGQNVTFRCDPISEHNRLYWYRQTLGQGPEFLTYFQNEAQLEKSRLLSDRFSAERPKGSFSTLEIQRTEQGDSAMYLCASSLALDRYEQYFGPGTRLTVT.

Points on this clone: Here the CDR3 omits its conserved ending phenylalanine or tryptophan, so a read error is the likely source. The DNA is left out, because the CDR3 cannot be placed on it with certainty; the CDR3 is given as TCRdb lists it. The chain recombines TRBV20-1 with TRBJ1-1. The CDR3 extends over 11 residues, inclusive of both ends. Germline lookup yields CDR1 DFQATT and CDR2 SNEGSKA (reference sequence). This CDR3 is CSARREVRPVL.

This chain links TRBV6-1 with TRBJ1-1, with a possible D match to TRBD1 (5 bases). The CDR3 has 12 residues. Trimming removed 1 base at V and 10 bases at J, with 10 bases between. The germline CDR1 and CDR2 sequences are MNHNS and SASEGT. CDR3 nucleotides: TGTGCCAGCAGTGAAGGGGGGGGGTCAGCTTTCTTT. This gives the protein CASSEGGGSAFF.

This chain links TRBV7-9 with TRBJ1-1, with D possibly TRBD1 on 6 matching bases. V was clipped by 5 bases and J by 0 bases, with 13 bases between them. CDR3 length: 15 amino acids. Germline V lookup: CDR1 SEHNR, CDR2 FQNEAQ (reference sequence). CDR3 protein: CASSLNDRLNTEAFF. Here the CDR3 DNA reads TGTGCCAGCAGCCTAAACGACAGGCTGAACACTGAAGCTTTCTTT.

The V gene is TRBV12-1, the J gene TRBJ2-1; the table's D gene call, TRBD2, was not cross checked with the DNA. TRBV12-1 is a pseudogene locus. The CDR3 has 14 residues. The CDR3 region has the DNA TGTGCCAGCAGCATGAGCGGGAGGTTCGGAGAGCAGTTCTTC. Translated: CASSMSGRFGEQFF.

V gene TRBV7-9 combines with J gene TRBJ2-2; no definite D call. The germline V and J ends were trimmed by 6 bases and 7 bases, with 12 bases remaining between them. Germline lookup yields CDR1 SEHNR and CDR2 FQNEAQ (reference sequence). The CDR3 is 13 amino acids. The CDR3 coding sequence is TGTGCCAGCAGTTTGAACCCCAGCGGGGAGCTGTTTTTT. It is translated as CASSLNPSGELFF. Complete variable domain (other parts from reference TRBV7-9 and TRBJ2-2): DTGVSQNPRHKITKRGQNVTFRCDPISEHNRLYWYRQTLGQGPEFLTYFQNEAQLEKSRLLSDRFSAERPKGSFSTLEIQRTEQGDSAMYLCASSLNPSGELFFGEGSRLTVL.

The CDR3: CASSQVGQGNTEAFF. The CDR3 coding sequence is TGTGCCAGCAGCCAAGTGGGACAGGGGAACACTGAAGCTTTCTTT. V and J are TRBV3-1 (or the pseudogene TRBV3-2) and TRBJ1-1; TRBD1 matches 9 bases. The CDR3 extends over 15 amino acids. Trimming at V came to 1 base and at J to 1 base, leaving 1 base not matched to a gene. CDR1 and CDR2 (germline): LGHDT, YNNKEL (reference sequence).

The chain combines TRBV10-2 with TRBJ2-5; no reliable D call. The ends were cut back, 3 bases at V and 1 base at J, with 12 bases in the middle. Germline CDR1 reads WSHSY; CDR2 reads SAAADI. The CDR3 is made up of 15 amino acids. This CDR3 is CASSENLWPQETQYF. The CDR3 nucleotides read TGCGCCAGCAGTGAAAACCTCTGGCCCCAAGAGACCCAGTACTTC.

The V gene is TRBV7-9, the J gene TRBJ2-2; TRBD1 agrees at 8 bases. The J segment lost 3 bases and the V segment lost 5 bases, leaving 11 bases of the junction unmatched. Germline-derived CDR1 and CDR2 are SEHNR and FQNEAQ (reference sequence). The CDR3 extends over 17 amino acids. CDR3 in DNA: TGTGCCAGCAGCCCACCGACAGGGGATGGGTACACCGGGGAGCTGTTTTTT. This sequence encodes CASSPPTGDGYTGELFF.

The chain uses TRBV20-1 and TRBJ2-4, with TRBD1 matching 8 bases. The V gene end was trimmed by 7 bases and the J gene end by 4 bases; junction bases not matched to a gene: 0. Germline values: CDR1 DFQATT, CDR2 SNEGSKA (reference sequence). The CDR3 extends over 11 amino acids. CDR3 coding DNA: TGCAGTGGACAGGGGAAAAACATTCAGTACTTC. Translated, it gives CSGQGKNIQYF.

The V gene is TRBV19, the J gene TRBJ2-3; D unclear. V lost 4 bases and J 4 bases, leaving 15 bases between the germline ends. The CDR3 is 15 amino acids. In germline, CDR1 is LNHDA, CDR2 SQIVND (reference sequence). The CDR3 region is CASSTTPLGPDTQYF. The CDR3 DNA follows: TGTGCCAGTAGTACGACCCCCCTGGGCCCAGATACGCAGTATTTT.

This sequence joins TRBV21-1 and TRBJ2-1; TRBD2, the table's D call, was not compared with the DNA. TRBV21-1 is reported as a pseudogene. This CDR3 spans 16 amino acids. The CDR3, as DNA: TGTGCCAGCAGCAAAGGCCGCGACGGAGACTACAATGAGCAGTTCTTC. Translation: CASSKGRDGDYNEQFF.

This chain joins TRBV28 and TRBJ2-6, with D hard to call. V lost 5 bases, J lost 0 bases, and 14 bases lay in between. The CDR3 contains 17 residues. Germline V gives CDR1 MDHEN, CDR2 SYDVKM. The CDR3 bases are TGTGCCAGCAGTCGATCGTTACTGAACTCTGGGGCCAACGTCCTGACTTTC. This encodes CASSRSLLNSGANVLTF.

The chain couples TRBV24-1 to TRBJ2-1; TRBD1 is a possible D gene (5 bases). This CDR3 has 11 amino acids. Germline CDR1 reads KGHDR; CDR2 reads SFDVKD. V lost 5 bases and J 10 bases, leaving 8 bases between the germline ends. The CDR3 bases are TGTGCCACCAGTGGGGGCGGCGAGCAGTTCTTC. Residues: CATSGGGEQFF.

The gene calls are TRBV28 and TRBJ2-1; 10 nucleotides align to TRBD2. V was pared by 6 bases and J by 5 bases, with 31 bases of the junction left unmatched. CDR1 is MDHEN, CDR2 SYDVKM, per germline. CDR3 length equals 23 residues. The CDR3 DNA is TGTGCCAGCAGGTCTCCCCCAGCAGTTTATCCACCACCACTAGCGGGACCTGACAATGAGCAGTTCTTC. Protein product: CASRSPPAVYPPPLAGPDNEQFF.

V gene TRBV27 combines with J gene TRBJ2-7, with D possibly being TRBD2 (6 bases). The CDR3 sequence is 16 residues long. CDR1 and CDR2 from the germline V gene are MNHEY and SMNVEV (reference sequence). Trimming removed 4 bases from V and 4 bases from J, with 20 bases in between. CDR3 bases: TGTGCCAGCAGTTCACCGACTAGTGCTTTCTCTTACGAGCAGTACTTC. Its translation: CASSSPTSAFSYEQYF.

The chain joins TRBV11-3 to TRBJ2-5; D is perhaps TRBD2 (5 bases). Germline V gives CDR1 SGHNT, CDR2 YENEEA. The CDR3 totals 15 residues. Trimming shortened V by 5 bases and J by 4 bases, and 17 bases separated the two germline ends. The CDR3 DNA reads TGTGCCAGCAGCGCCATGGCGGGTTTAGGAGAGACCCAGTACTTC. It codes for CASSAMAGLGETQYF.

V is TRBV5-4 and J is TRBJ2-2; 11 positions match TRBD1. V dropped 4 bases and J dropped 5; count of bases not matched to a gene: 7. Germline V gene data show CDR1 as SGHNT and CDR2 as YYREEE (reference sequence). CDR3 length equals 16 residues. The chain's CDR3 is CASSRRDRGFTGELFF. The CDR3 region has the DNA TGTGCCAGCAGCCGCCGGGACAGGGGGTTTACCGGGGAGCTGTTTTTT. The full variable domain, in which reference TRBV5-4 and TRBJ2-2 provide the parts outside the CDR3, is ETGVTQSPTHLIKTRGQQVTLRCSSQSGHNTVSWYQQALGQGPQFIFQYYREEENGRGNFPPRFSGLQFPNYSSELNVNALELDDSALYLCASSRRDRGFTGELFFGEGSRLTVL.

The V and J genes are TRBV28 and TRBJ1-1; 9 bases line up with TRBD1. CDR3 size: 14 residues. With V trimmed by 2 bases and J by 10 bases, 8 bases remained unmatched. Looked up from germline, CDR1 is MDHEN and CDR2 is SYDVKM. The CDR3 coding sequence is TGTGCCAGCAGTTTAAGGGACAGGGTGATGCGAGCTTTCTTT. Encoded protein: CASSLRDRVMRAFF.

The chain has TRBV21-1 and TRBJ2-1; the table's D gene call, TRBD2, was not cross checked with the DNA. TRBV21-1 is annotated as a pseudogene. CDR3 length equals 16 residues. This CDR3 reads CASSNSGTSGNNEQFF. CDR3 in DNA: TGTGCCAGCAGCAATTCCGGGACTAGCGGGAATAATGAGCAGTTCTTC.

The chain combines TRBV15 with TRBJ1-5, with no clear D. The V end was cut by 1 base, the J end by 11 bases, with 12 bases between. Germline V gene data show CDR1 as LNHNV and CDR2 as YYDKDF (reference sequence). This CDR3 comprises 13 residues. The CDR3 loop reads CATSRARQRSQHF. In DNA form, the CDR3 reads TGTGCCACCAGCAGAGCTCGCCAGAGGTCCCAGCATTTT. The full variable domain, with the rest looked up from reference TRBV15 and TRBJ1-5, is DAMVIQNPRYQVTQFGKPVTLSCSQTLNHNVMYWYQQKSSQAPKLLFHYYDKDFNNEADTPDNFQSRRPNTSFCFLDIRSPGLGDTAMYLCATSRARQRSQHFGDGTRLSIL.

This clone has more than one count but fewer than ten. The V and J genes are TRBV19 and TRBJ1-1; weak D call: TRBD1 (5 bases). The CDR3 runs to 16 residues. V gave up 4 bases and J gave up 5 bases, with 20 bases separating them. Per germline, CDR1 LNHDA and CDR2 SQIVND (reference sequence). In nucleotides, the CDR3 is TGTGCCAGTAGTAAATCCGGGGGGAGGGCTAGGACTGAAGCTTTCTTT. This codes for CASSKSGGRARTEAFF.

The J gene is TRBJ2-1, the V gene TRBV7-3; 14 bases agree with TRBD2. CDR1 and CDR2 (germline): SGHTA, FQGTGA. Trimming took 6 bases from V and 1 from J; bases not matched to a gene: 17. The CDR3 is 21 amino acids. The CDR3 loop is CASRNRRPTSGRARSYNEQFF. CDR3 nucleotide sequence: TGTGCCAGCAGAAACCGCCGGCCGACTAGCGGGAGGGCCAGGTCCTACAATGAGCAGTTCTTC.